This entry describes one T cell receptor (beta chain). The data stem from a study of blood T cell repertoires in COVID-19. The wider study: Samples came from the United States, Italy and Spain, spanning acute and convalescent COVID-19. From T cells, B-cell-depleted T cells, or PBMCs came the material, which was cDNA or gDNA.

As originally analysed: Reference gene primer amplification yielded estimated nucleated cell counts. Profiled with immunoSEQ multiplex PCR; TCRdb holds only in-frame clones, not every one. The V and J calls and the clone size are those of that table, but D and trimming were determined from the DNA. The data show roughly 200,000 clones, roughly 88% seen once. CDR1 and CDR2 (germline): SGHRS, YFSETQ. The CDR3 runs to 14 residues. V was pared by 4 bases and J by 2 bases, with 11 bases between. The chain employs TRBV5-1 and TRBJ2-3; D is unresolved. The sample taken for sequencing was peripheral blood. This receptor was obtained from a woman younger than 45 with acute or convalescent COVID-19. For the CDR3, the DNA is TGCGCCAGCAGCCTCCGACAAGACACAGATACGCAGTATTTT. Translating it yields CASSLRQDTDTQYF.